This is a list of T cell receptor beta chains from one sample in a study of early T cells in non-severe SARS-CoV-2 infection. TCRdb independently ran MiXCR on the 5' RACE reads; one entry per CDR3 protein. The table has more than 25,000 distinct CDR3 sequences, roughly 5.4% seen once; the top ten hold 0.92%. The source material was whole blood. These receptor sequences come from an adult who was a healthcare worker with PCR-confirmed SARS-CoV-2 infection or an uninfected control (not recorded which). Both conserved end residues are part of each CDR3. Fields, in order: clone size, J gene, D gene, V gene, CDR3 protein, CDR3 DNA. D genes are given only for firm matches. Expanded clones are given a class, and other clones once, few, many or no size at all.

many	TRBJ2-7	.	TRBV7-2	CASSLAAGVTYEQYF	TGTGCCAGCAGCTTAGCGGCGGGTGTAACCTACGAGCAGTACTTC
few	TRBJ2-1	.	TRBV5-1	CASSLASHNEQFF	TGCGCCAGCAGCTTGGCATCCCACAATGAGCAGTTCTTC
few	TRBJ1-5	.	TRBV4-3	CASSLEGTDQPQHF	TGCGCCAGCAGCTTGGAAGGGACCGACCAGCCCCAGCATTTT
few	TRBJ2-1	TRBD1	TRBV7-9	CASSFRGYVDNEQFF	TGTGCCAGCAGCTTCAGGGGGTATGTCGACAATGAGCAGTTCTTC
medium-sized	TRBJ2-1	TRBD2	TRBV20-1	CSATISGKSSYNEQFF	TGCAGTGCTACTATTAGCGGGAAAAGCTCCTACAATGAGCAGTTCTTC
.	TRBJ2-3	TRBD2	TRBV2	CASREGLAGADTQYF	TGTGCCAGCAGGGAGGGACTAGCGGGGGCAGATACGCAGTATTTT
many	TRBJ2-6	TRBD2	TRBV6-4	CASSEESGGSGANVLTF	TGTGCCAGCAGTGAGGAAAGCGGGGGATCTGGGGCCAACGTCCTGACTTTC
many	TRBJ2-7	TRBD1	TRBV4-2	CASSQDYGQGYEQYF	TGTGCCAGCAGCCAAGATTATGGACAGGGCTACGAGCAGTACTTC
.	TRBJ2-7	TRBD2	TRBV27	CASSLTGGSSYEQYF	TGTGCCAGCAGTTTAACTGGCGGGAGCTCCTACGAGCAGTACTTC
many	TRBJ2-3	.	TRBV2	CASARDRTDTQYF	TGTGCCAGCGCGCGGGACCGCACAGATACGCAGTATTTT
.	TRBJ2-6	.	TRBV6-5	CASSYSTGGGANVLTF	TGTGCCAGCAGTTACTCGACTGGAGGGGGGGCCAACGTCCTGACTTTC
many	TRBJ2-1	.	TRBV9	CASSVVGAPANEQFF	TGTGCCAGCAGCGTAGTCGGGGCTCCGGCTAATGAGCAGTTCTTC
many	TRBJ2-3	.	TRBV7-9	CASSLSGRPDTQYF	TGTGCCAGCAGCTTATCGGGACGTCCAGATACGCAGTATTTT
.	TRBJ2-7	.	TRBV12-3/TRBV12-4	CASSLVGRYEQYF	TGTGCCAGCAGCTTAGTAGGGCGCTACGAGCAGTACTTC
.	TRBJ1-1	TRBD1	TRBV5-1	CASSEGTGRNTEAFF	TGCGCCAGCAGCGAGGGGACAGGGAGAAACACTGAAGCTTTCTTT
.	TRBJ2-2	TRBD1	TRBV6-2/TRBV6-3	CASTMNPRQGHTGELFF	TGTGCCAGCACGATGAACCCCCGACAGGGCCACACCGGGGAGCTGTTTTTT
.	TRBJ2-7	.	TRBV14	CASSQPGQSSYEQYF	TGTGCCAGCAGCCAACCTGGACAGAGCTCCTACGAGCAGTACTTC
many	TRBJ2-7	TRBD2	TRBV6-2/TRBV6-3	CASSPSGRFYEQYF	TGTGCCAGCAGTCCCAGCGGGAGGTTCTACGAGCAGTACTTC
many	TRBJ1-4	.	TRBV30	CAWSGLGTLNEKLFF	TGTGCCTGGAGTGGTTTGGGCACTTTAAATGAAAAACTGTTTTTT
.	TRBJ2-2	TRBD2	TRBV11-2	CASSLTSGSTGELFF	TGTGCCAGCAGCTTGACTAGCGGGAGTACCGGGGAGCTGTTTTTT
few	TRBJ1-2	.	TRBV27	CASSPRGDYGYTF	TGTGCCAGCAGTCCCCGGGGAGACTATGGCTACACCTTC
many	TRBJ2-7	.	TRBV13	CASSLEGLGFEQYF	TGTGCCAGCAGCTTAGAGGGGCTCGGCTTCGAGCAGTACTTC
.	TRBJ1-1	.	TRBV27	CASSAYGKANTEAFF	TGTGCCAGCAGTGCCTATGGGAAGGCGAACACTGAAGCTTTCTTT
few	TRBJ1-2	TRBD1	TRBV2	CAGTLDRVNYGYTF	TGTGCCGGGACTTTGGACAGGGTAAACTATGGCTACACCTTC
.	TRBJ1-2	.	TRBV29-1	CSVALGSFLGYTF	TGCAGCGTTGCTCTAGGAAGTTTTCTTGGCTACACCTTC
many	TRBJ2-7	TRBD2	TRBV6-2/TRBV6-3	CASRPSGYLSYEQYF	TGTGCCAGCAGACCTAGCGGGTACCTCTCCTACGAGCAGTACTTC
.	TRBJ2-1	TRBD2	TRBV20-1	CSARPPTSGDYNEQFF	TGCAGTGCTAGACCGCCGACTAGCGGGGATTACAATGAGCAGTTCTTC
few	TRBJ2-7	.	TRBV18	CASSLVFRSYEQYF	TGTGCCAGCTCCCTTGTATTCCGTTCCTACGAGCAGTACTTC
many	TRBJ2-2	.	TRBV7-2	CASSSRTLGELFF	TGTGCCAGCAGCTCCCGGACACTCGGGGAGCTGTTTTTT
many	TRBJ1-6	.	TRBV11-2	CASSLGRYNSPLHF	TGTGCCAGCTCCTTAGGACGGTATAATTCACCCCTCCACTTT
.	TRBJ2-7	TRBD2	TRBV28	CASSLTREGPPEQYF	TGTGCCAGCAGTTTAACGCGGGAGGGCCCCCCCGAGCAGTACTTC
few	TRBJ1-2	.	TRBV7-2	CASSLAPGNYGYTF	TGTGCCAGCAGCTTAGCCCCAGGGAACTATGGCTACACCTTC
many	TRBJ1-5	.	TRBV12-3/TRBV12-4	CASRTGTSNQPQHF	TGTGCCAGCAGAACCGGGACAAGTAATCAGCCCCAGCATTTT
medium-sized	TRBJ1-2	.	TRBV2	CASRWGALNYGYTF	TGTGCCAGCAGATGGGGGGCACTAAACTATGGCTACACCTTC
few	TRBJ2-7	.	TRBV21-1	CASTRPEGNDEQYF	TGTGCCAGCACCCGCCCCGAGGGGAATGACGAGCAGTACTTC
.	TRBJ2-1	.	TRBV4-3	CASRSEALSYNEQFF	TGCGCCAGCAGGTCGGAGGCCCTCTCCTACAATGAGCAGTTCTTC
few	TRBJ2-1	.	TRBV11-2	CASSLDWINEQFF	TGTGCCAGCAGCTTAGATTGGATCAATGAGCAGTTCTTC
few	TRBJ2-7	.	TRBV7-9	CASSLYYEQYF	TGTGCCAGCAGCTTATACTACGAGCAGTACTTC
many	TRBJ1-2	.	TRBV6-6	CASSQGPTAGYGYTF	TGTGCCAGCAGCCAGGGGCCGACCGCTGGCTATGGCTACACCTTC
medium-sized	TRBJ2-3	.	TRBV7-8	CASSLAQVVTDTQYF	TGTGCCAGCAGCTTAGCGCAGGTAGTCACAGATACGCAGTATTTT
.	TRBJ1-4	.	TRBV13	CASSLFGSGEKLFF	TGTGCCAGCAGCTTATTTGGAAGTGGTGAAAAACTGTTTTTT
many	TRBJ2-3	.	TRBV6-1	CASSPRLSADTQYF	TGTGCCAGCAGTCCCAGGCTCAGCGCGGATACGCAGTATTTT
once	TRBJ2-1	.	TRBV3-1	CASSSQRVSSYNEQFF	TGTGCCAGCAGCTCCCAGCGGGTAAGCTCCTACAATGAGCAGTTCTTC
few	TRBJ1-1	TRBD1	TRBV6-2/TRBV6-3	CASSGTGAHTEAFF	TGTGCCAGCAGTGGGACAGGGGCACACACTGAAGCTTTCTTT
few	TRBJ1-5	.	TRBV6-5	CASRPESSRGPQHF	TGTGCCAGCAGGCCAGAGAGCTCAAGGGGGCCCCAGCATTTT
many	TRBJ1-6	TRBD1	TRBV4-3	CASSRADREGSPLHF	TGCGCCAGCAGCCGGGCCGACAGGGAAGGTTCACCCCTCCACTTT
.	TRBJ2-5	.	TRBV27	CASSSPGAPQETQYF	TGTGCCAGCAGTTCCCCAGGGGCCCCTCAAGAGACCCAGTACTTC
many	TRBJ1-2	.	TRBV7-9	CASSLGGVSYGYTF	TGTGCCAGCAGCTTGGGTGGTGTGTCCTATGGCTACACCTTC
few	TRBJ2-1	.	TRBV4-3	CASSQDTSLNEQFF	TGCGCCAGCAGCCAAGATACATCCTTAAATGAGCAGTTCTTC
few	TRBJ2-5	.	TRBV5-5	CASSPQGGRQETQYF	TGTGCCAGCAGTCCACAGGGTGGACGCCAAGAGACCCAGTACTTC
few	TRBJ1-4	.	TRBV28	CASSGQAPKPKLFF	TGTGCCAGCAGTGGCCAGGCCCCGAAACCCAAACTGTTTTTT
many	TRBJ2-1	TRBD1	TRBV28	CASTPRQGSRSYNEQFF	TGTGCCAGCACTCCGAGACAGGGTAGTCGCTCCTACAATGAGCAGTTCTTC
few	TRBJ2-3	.	TRBV27	CASSPRLGSTDTQYF	TGTGCCAGCAGTCCCCGCCTGGGCAGCACAGATACGCAGTATTTT
medium-sized	TRBJ2-4	TRBD1	TRBV7-9	CASSLRQGADIQYF	TGTGCCAGCAGCCTCCGACAGGGGGCGGACATTCAGTACTTC
many	TRBJ1-4	.	TRBV19	CASSRLATNEKLFF	TGTGCCAGTAGCCGGCTGGCAACTAATGAAAAACTGTTTTTT
.	TRBJ2-5	.	TRBV5-4	CASSLIGPGETQYF	TGTGCCAGCAGCTTGATCGGCCCCGGAGAGACCCAGTACTTC
few	TRBJ1-2	.	TRBV12-5	CASGLVLAATSNYGYTF	TGTGCTAGTGGTTTGGTACTGGCAGCCACCTCTAACTATGGCTACACCTTC
few	TRBJ2-5	.	TRBV27	CASSFSGETQYF	TGTGCCAGCAGTTTCTCCGGGGAGACCCAGTACTTC
.	TRBJ2-4	TRBD1	TRBV2	CASSQGAVAKNIQYF	TGTGCCAGCAGTCAGGGGGCCGTAGCCAAAAACATTCAGTACTTC
many	TRBJ2-7	.	TRBV20-1	CSARAPSYEQYF	TGCAGTGCTCGGGCCCCAAGTTACGAGCAGTACTTC